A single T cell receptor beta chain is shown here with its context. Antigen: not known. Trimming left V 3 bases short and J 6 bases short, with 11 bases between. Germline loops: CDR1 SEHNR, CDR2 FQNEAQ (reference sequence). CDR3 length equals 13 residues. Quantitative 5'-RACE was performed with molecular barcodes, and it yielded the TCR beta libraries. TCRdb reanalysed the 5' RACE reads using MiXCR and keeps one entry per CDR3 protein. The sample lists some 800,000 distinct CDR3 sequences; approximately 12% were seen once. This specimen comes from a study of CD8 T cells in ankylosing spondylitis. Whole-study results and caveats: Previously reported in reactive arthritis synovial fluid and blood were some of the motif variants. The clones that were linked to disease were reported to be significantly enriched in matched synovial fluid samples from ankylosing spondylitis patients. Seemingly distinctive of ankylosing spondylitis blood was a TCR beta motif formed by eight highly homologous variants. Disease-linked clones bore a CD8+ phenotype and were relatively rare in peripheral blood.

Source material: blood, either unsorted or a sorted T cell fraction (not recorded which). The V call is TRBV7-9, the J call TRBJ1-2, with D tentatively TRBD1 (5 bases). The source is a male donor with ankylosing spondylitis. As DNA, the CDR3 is TGTGCCAGCAGCTTGACAGCCGGGGATGGCTACACCTTC. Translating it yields CASSLTAGDGYTF.